This is a list of T cell receptor beta chains from one sample in a study of OX40 agonist ivuxolimab in advanced cancers. Measured with immunoSEQ multiplex PCR; TCRdb has only the in-frame clones, and not every one. The sample records 40,000 to 55,000 clones, 88% being singletons. The specimen comprised CD4+ or CD8+ T cells sorted from blood, sampled in a trial of the OX40 agonist ivuxolimab. The source of these receptors is an adult with an advanced solid tumor such as melanoma, head and neck, liver or kidney cancer. Each CDR3 is given with its conserved first and last residue. D genes are given only for firm matches. Only part of the rows carry a size: once, few, many, or a class if the clone is expanded.

d_call: .; j_call: TRBJ1-6; clone_size: few; cdr3_length: 12; v_call: TRBV19; cdr3_nt: TGTGCCAGTAGTCCAAGGGATTCACCCCTCCACTTT; cdr3_aa: CASSPRDSPLHF
d_call: TRBD1; j_call: TRBJ2-7; clone_size: .; cdr3_length: 13; v_call: TRBV28; cdr3_nt: TGTGCCAGCAGTTGGGACAGGGAACACGAGCAGTACTTC; cdr3_aa: CASSWDREHEQYF
d_call: .; j_call: TRBJ1-3; clone_size: .; cdr3_length: 15; v_call: TRBV11-2; cdr3_nt: TGTGCCAGCAGCTCCCAGGCGGGGTTCGGAAACACCATATATTTT; cdr3_aa: CASSSQAGFGNTIYF
d_call: .; j_call: TRBJ1-3; clone_size: .; cdr3_length: 15; v_call: TRBV6-1; cdr3_nt: TGTGCCAGCAGTGAAGCTGGGGCTGGTGGAAACACCATATATTTT; cdr3_aa: CASSEAGAGGNTIYF
d_call: TRBD1; j_call: TRBJ2-5; clone_size: .; cdr3_length: 13; v_call: TRBV5-5; cdr3_nt: TGTGCCAGCAGCCCTGGCAGGGGGGAGACCCAGTACTTC; cdr3_aa: CASSPGRGETQYF
d_call: TRBD1; j_call: TRBJ1-1; clone_size: .; cdr3_length: 14; v_call: TRBV5-1; cdr3_nt: TGCGCCAGCAGCTTGGGACAGGGTAGCCCTGAAGCTTTCTTT; cdr3_aa: CASSLGQGSPEAFF
d_call: TRBD2; j_call: TRBJ2-7; clone_size: once; cdr3_length: 17; v_call: TRBV6-1; cdr3_nt: TGTGCCAGCAGTGGAGGACTCCTAGGACTAGCTTCCTACGAGCAGTACTTC; cdr3_aa: CASSGGLLGLASYEQYF
d_call: .; j_call: TRBJ2-7; clone_size: .; cdr3_length: 12; v_call: TRBV30; cdr3_nt: TGTGCCTGGAGTGTATCGGGGAGCGAGCAGTACTTC; cdr3_aa: CAWSVSGSEQYF
d_call: .; j_call: TRBJ2-1; clone_size: .; cdr3_length: 12; v_call: TRBV2; cdr3_nt: TGTGCCACCGCCGGGGAATACAATGAGCAGTTCTTC; cdr3_aa: CATAGEYNEQFF
d_call: .; j_call: TRBJ2-4; clone_size: .; cdr3_length: 12; v_call: TRBV30; cdr3_nt: TGTGCCTGGAGCGAGGGGGAAAACATTCAGTACTTC; cdr3_aa: CAWSEGENIQYF
d_call: .; j_call: TRBJ1-5; clone_size: few; cdr3_length: 13; v_call: TRBV28; cdr3_nt: TGTGCCAGCTACACAGCTAGCAATCAGCCCCAGCATTTT; cdr3_aa: CASYTASNQPQHF
d_call: .; j_call: TRBJ1-5; clone_size: few; cdr3_length: 14; v_call: TRBV7-9; cdr3_nt: TGTGCCAGCAGCCAGAGGGACAGCAATCAGCCCCAGCATTTT; cdr3_aa: CASSQRDSNQPQHF
d_call: TRBD1; j_call: TRBJ1-1; clone_size: .; cdr3_length: 15; v_call: TRBV7-9; cdr3_nt: TGTGCCAGCAGAAGTACAACAGGGGCCGGCGCTGAAGCTTTCTTT; cdr3_aa: CASRSTTGAGAEAFF
d_call: TRBD2; j_call: TRBJ2-2; clone_size: .; cdr3_length: 17; v_call: TRBV7-8; cdr3_nt: TGTGCCAGCAGCCCGGACCCTAGCGGGGGGAACACCGGGGAGCTGTTTTTT; cdr3_aa: CASSPDPSGGNTGELFF
d_call: .; j_call: TRBJ1-4; clone_size: .; cdr3_length: 14; v_call: TRBV7-2; cdr3_nt: TGTGCCAGCAGCTTAGCTCAGAGAAATGAAAAACTGTTTTTT; cdr3_aa: CASSLAQRNEKLFF
d_call: TRBD1; j_call: TRBJ1-4; clone_size: .; cdr3_length: 14; v_call: TRBV12-5; cdr3_nt: TGTGCTAGTGGCAAGGGACAGGGGGGCGAAAAACTGTTTTTT; cdr3_aa: CASGKGQGGEKLFF
d_call: TRBD2; j_call: TRBJ2-3; clone_size: .; cdr3_length: 19; v_call: TRBV5-1; cdr3_nt: TGCGCCAGCAGCTTGGCGGCGTTGGGGTCTAGCGGGGTCACATATACGCAGTATTTT; cdr3_aa: CASSLAALGSSGVTYTQYF
d_call: .; j_call: TRBJ1-3; clone_size: .; cdr3_length: 12; v_call: TRBV30; cdr3_nt: TGTGCCTGGGCTAGCTCTGGAAACACCATATATTTT; cdr3_aa: CAWASSGNTIYF
d_call: .; j_call: TRBJ2-7; clone_size: .; cdr3_length: 15; v_call: TRBV14; cdr3_nt: TGTGCCAGCAGCCAACCCTCCGGGACACGCTACGAGCAGTACTTC; cdr3_aa: CASSQPSGTRYEQYF
d_call: TRBD2; j_call: TRBJ2-5; clone_size: .; cdr3_length: 16; v_call: TRBV9; cdr3_nt: TGTGCCAGCAGCCCCCGGGGTAGCGGGGGAAAAGAGACCCAGTACTTC; cdr3_aa: CASSPRGSGGKETQYF
d_call: TRBD2; j_call: TRBJ2-1; clone_size: few; cdr3_length: 18; v_call: TRBV4-2; cdr3_nt: TGTGCCAGCAGCCAAGATTTAGTAACTAGCGGGAGGGTAGATGAGCAGTTCTTC; cdr3_aa: CASSQDLVTSGRVDEQFF
d_call: TRBD1; j_call: TRBJ2-7; clone_size: .; cdr3_length: 15; v_call: TRBV6-1; cdr3_nt: TGTGCCAGCAGTGATCGGGACAGGGGTTTGTACGAGCAGTACTTC; cdr3_aa: CASSDRDRGLYEQYF
d_call: TRBD1; j_call: TRBJ1-1; clone_size: .; cdr3_length: 14; v_call: TRBV6-5; cdr3_nt: TGTGCCAGCAGTGCCAGACAGGGGAGAACTGAAGCTTTCTTT; cdr3_aa: CASSARQGRTEAFF
d_call: .; j_call: TRBJ2-7; clone_size: .; cdr3_length: 13; v_call: TRBV6-1; cdr3_nt: TGTGCCAGCACCACTAGTGGGTCCTACGAGCAGTACTTC; cdr3_aa: CASTTSGSYEQYF
d_call: TRBD1; j_call: TRBJ1-1; clone_size: .; cdr3_length: 16; v_call: TRBV6-6; cdr3_nt: TGTGCCAGCAGTTCCCCAGGGGGGACAGGGCCCACTGAAGCTTTCTTT; cdr3_aa: CASSSPGGTGPTEAFF